The clone carrying this T cell receptor (beta chain) came up a few times. The antigen remains unidentified. The sample originates from a study of blood T cells in healthy people across ages. Overall study findings and caveats: Getting older went along with TCR beta diversity per million T cells dropping roughly linearly. Higher naive T cell percentage went strongly together with higher TCR beta diversity.

With a J-beta primer mix and a sample-barcoded 5' primer, a second PCR ran roughly 6 to 12 cycles. The template-switch adaptor, which had 12 random nucleotides, put a tag on each cDNA molecule. TCRdb processed the 5' RACE reads anew with MiXCR; each CDR3 protein has one entry. Here the sample spans roughly 680,000 distinct CDR3 sequences, around 45% being singletons. Germline V gene lookup returns CDR1 MDHEN and CDR2 SYDVKM. CDR3 length: 12 residues. The ends were cut back, 6 bases at V and 15 bases at J, with 18 bases in the middle. V usage is TRBV28 and J usage is TRBJ2-1; D is perhaps TRBD2 (6 bases). Sequenced input: blood. The TCR sequence derives from a woman aged 55-69 years in good health. In DNA, the CDR3 is TGTGCCAGCAGCTCTAGACTAGAGGGGAGGTTCTTC. This gives the protein CASSSRLEGRFF.